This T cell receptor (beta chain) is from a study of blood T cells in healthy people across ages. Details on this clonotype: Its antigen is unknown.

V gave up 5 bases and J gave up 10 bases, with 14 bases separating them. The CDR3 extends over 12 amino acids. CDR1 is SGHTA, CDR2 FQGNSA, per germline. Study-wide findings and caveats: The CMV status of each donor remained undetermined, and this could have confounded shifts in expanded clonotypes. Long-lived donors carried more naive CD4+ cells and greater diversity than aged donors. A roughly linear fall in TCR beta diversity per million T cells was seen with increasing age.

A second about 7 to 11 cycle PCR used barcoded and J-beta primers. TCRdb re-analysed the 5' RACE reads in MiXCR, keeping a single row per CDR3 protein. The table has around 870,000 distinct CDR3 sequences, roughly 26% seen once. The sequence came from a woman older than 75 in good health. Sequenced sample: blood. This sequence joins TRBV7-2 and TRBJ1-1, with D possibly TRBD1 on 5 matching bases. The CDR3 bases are TGTGCCAGCAGCCCGCGGCCACAGGCAGCTTTCTTT. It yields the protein CASSPRPQAAFF. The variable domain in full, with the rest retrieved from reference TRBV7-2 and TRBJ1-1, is GAGVSQSPSNKVTEKGKDVELRCDPISGHTALYWYRQSLGQGLEFLIYFQGNSAPDKSGLPSDRFSAERTGGSVSTLTIQRTQQEDSAVYLCASSPRPQAAFFGQGTRLTVV.